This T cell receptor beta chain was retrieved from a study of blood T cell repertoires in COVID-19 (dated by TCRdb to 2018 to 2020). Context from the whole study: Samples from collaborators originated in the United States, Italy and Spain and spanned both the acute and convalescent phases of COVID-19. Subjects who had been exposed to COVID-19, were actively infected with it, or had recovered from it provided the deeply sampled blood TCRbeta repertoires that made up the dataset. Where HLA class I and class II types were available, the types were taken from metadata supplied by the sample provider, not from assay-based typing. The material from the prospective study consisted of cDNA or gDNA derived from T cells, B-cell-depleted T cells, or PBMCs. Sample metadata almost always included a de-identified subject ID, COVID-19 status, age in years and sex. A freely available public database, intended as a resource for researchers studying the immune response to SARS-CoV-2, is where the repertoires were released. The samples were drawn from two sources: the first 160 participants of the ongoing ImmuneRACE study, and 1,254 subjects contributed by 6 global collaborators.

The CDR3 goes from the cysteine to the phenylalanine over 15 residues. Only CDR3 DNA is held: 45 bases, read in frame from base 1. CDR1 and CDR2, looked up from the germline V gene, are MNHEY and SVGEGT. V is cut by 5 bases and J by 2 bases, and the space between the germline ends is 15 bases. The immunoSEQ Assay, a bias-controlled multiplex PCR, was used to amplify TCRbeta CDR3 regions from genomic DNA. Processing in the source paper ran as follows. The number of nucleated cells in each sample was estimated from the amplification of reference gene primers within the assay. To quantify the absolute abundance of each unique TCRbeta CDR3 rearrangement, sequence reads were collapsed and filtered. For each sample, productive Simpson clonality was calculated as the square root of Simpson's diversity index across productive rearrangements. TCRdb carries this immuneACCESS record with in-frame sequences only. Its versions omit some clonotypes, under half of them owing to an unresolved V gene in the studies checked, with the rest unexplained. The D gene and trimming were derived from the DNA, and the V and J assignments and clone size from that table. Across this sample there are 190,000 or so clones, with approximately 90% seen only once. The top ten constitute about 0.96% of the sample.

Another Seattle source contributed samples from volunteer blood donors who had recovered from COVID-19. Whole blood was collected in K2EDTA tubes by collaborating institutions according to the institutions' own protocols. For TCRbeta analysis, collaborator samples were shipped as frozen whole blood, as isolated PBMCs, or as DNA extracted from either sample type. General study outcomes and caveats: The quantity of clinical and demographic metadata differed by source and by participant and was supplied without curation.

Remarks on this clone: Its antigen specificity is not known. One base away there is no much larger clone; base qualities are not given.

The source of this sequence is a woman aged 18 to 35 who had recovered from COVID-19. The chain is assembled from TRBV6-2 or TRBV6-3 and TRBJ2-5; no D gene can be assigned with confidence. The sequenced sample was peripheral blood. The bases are TGTGCCAGCAGTACCCGCAGCCGGGTGCAAGAGACCCAGTACTTC. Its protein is CASSTRSRVQETQYF.